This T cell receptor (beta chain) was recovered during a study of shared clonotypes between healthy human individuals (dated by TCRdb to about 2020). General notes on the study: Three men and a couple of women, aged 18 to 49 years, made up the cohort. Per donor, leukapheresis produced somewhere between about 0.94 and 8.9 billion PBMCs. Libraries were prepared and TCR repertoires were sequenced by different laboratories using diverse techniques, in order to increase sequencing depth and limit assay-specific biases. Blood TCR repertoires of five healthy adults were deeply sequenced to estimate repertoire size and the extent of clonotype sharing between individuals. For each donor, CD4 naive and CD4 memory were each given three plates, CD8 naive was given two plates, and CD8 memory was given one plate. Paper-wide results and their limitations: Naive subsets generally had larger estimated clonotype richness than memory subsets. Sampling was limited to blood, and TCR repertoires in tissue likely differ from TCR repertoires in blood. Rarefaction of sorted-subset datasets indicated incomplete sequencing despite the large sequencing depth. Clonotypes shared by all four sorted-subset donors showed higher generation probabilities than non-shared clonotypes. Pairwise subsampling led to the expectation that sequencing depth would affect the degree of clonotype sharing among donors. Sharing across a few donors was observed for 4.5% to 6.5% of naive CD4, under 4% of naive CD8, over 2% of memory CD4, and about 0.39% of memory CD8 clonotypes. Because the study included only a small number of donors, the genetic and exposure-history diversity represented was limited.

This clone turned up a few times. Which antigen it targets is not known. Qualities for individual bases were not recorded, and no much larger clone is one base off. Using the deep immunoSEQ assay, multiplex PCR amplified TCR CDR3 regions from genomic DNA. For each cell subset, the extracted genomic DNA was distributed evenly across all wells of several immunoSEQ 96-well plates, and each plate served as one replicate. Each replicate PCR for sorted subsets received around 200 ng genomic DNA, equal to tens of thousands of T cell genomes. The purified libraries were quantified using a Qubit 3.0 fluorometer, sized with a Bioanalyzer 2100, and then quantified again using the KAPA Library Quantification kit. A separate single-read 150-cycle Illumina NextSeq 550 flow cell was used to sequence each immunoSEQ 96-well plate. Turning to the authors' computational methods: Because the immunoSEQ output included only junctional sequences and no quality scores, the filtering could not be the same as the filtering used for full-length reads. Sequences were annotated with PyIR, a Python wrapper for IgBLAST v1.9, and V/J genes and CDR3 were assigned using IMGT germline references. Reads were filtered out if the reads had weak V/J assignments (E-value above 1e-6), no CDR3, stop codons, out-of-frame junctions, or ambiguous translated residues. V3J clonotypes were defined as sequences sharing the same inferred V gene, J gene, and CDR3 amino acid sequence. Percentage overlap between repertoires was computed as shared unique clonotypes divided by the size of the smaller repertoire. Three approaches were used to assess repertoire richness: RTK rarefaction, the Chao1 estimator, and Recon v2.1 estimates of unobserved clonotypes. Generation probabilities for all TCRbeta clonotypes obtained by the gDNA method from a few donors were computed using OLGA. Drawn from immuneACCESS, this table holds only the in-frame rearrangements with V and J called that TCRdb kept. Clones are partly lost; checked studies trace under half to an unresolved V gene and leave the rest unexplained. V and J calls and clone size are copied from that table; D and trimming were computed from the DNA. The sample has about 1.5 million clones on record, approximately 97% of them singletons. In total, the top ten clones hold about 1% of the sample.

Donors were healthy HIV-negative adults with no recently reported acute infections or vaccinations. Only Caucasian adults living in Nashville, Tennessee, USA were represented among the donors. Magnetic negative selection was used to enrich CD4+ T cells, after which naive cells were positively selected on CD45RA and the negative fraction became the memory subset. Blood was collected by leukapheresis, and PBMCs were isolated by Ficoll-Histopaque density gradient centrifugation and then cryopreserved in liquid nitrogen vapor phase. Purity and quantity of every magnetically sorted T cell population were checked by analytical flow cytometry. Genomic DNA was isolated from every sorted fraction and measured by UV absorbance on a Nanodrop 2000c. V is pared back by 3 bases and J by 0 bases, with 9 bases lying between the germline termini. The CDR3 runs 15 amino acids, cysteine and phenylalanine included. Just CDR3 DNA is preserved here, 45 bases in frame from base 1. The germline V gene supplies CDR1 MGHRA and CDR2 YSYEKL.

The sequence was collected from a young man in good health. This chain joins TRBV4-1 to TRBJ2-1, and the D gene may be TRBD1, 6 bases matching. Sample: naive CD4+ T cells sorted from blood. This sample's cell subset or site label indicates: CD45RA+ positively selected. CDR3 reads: CASSQQGSSYNEQFF. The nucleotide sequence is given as TGCGCCAGCAGCCAGCAGGGGAGCTCCTACAATGAGCAGTTCTTC.